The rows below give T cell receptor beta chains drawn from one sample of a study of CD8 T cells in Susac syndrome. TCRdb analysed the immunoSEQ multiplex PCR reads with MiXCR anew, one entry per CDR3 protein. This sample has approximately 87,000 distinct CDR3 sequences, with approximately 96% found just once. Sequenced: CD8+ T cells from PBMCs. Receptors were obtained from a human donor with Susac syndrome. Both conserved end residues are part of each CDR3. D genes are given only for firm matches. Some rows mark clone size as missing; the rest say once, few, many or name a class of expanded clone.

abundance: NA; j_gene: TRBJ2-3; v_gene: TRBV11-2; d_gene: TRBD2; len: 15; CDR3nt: TGTGCCAGCAGCCATCTAGCGGGACTCGTGGATACGCAGTATTTT; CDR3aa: CASSHLAGLVDTQYF
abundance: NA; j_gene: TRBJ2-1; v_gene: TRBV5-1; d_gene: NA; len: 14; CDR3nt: TGCGCCAGCAGCTTGGAGGGCCGACACAATGAGCAGTTCTTC; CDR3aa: CASSLEGRHNEQFF
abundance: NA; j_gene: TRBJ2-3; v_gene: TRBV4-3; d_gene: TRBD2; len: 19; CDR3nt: TGCGCCAGCAGCCAAGATCGATGGGGCGGGGGGCTATCGCCAGATACGCAGTATTTT; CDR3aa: CASSQDRWGGGLSPDTQYF
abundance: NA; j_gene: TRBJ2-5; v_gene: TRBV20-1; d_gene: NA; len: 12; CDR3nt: TGCAGTGCTAGAGGAGGGGAGGAGACCCAGTACTTC; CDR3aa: CSARGGEETQYF
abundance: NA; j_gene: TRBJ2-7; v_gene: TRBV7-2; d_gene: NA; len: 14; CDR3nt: TGTGCCAGCAGCTTAGAGGCCACCGGCTACGAGCAGTACTTC; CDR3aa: CASSLEATGYEQYF
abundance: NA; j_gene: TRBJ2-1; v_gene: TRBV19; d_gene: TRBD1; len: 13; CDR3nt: TGTGCCAGTAGTATTGACAGGGTTAACGAGCAGTTCTTC; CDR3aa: CASSIDRVNEQFF
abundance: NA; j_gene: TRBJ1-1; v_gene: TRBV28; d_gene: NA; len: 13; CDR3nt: TGTGCCAGCAGTTTAACGTCTGCTACTGAAGCTTTCTTT; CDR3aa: CASSLTSATEAFF
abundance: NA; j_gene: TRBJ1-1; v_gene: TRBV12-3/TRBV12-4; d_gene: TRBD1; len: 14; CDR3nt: TGTGCCAGCAGTTGGGACAGGGGAGACACTGAAGCTTTCTTT; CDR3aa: CASSWDRGDTEAFF
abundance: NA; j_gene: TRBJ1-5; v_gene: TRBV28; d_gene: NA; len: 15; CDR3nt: TGTGCCAGCAGATTAGACACCCTCGGCTATCAGCCCCAGCATTTT; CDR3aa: CASRLDTLGYQPQHF
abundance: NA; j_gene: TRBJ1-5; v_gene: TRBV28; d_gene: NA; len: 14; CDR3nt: TGTGCCAGCAGTTTACTCAGGGTTCGGCAGCCCCAGCATTTT; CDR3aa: CASSLLRVRQPQHF
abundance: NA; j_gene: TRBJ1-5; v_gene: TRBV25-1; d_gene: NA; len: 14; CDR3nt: TGTGCCAGCAGTGAATTCGGGGGCAATCAGCCCCAGCATTTT; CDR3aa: CASSEFGGNQPQHF
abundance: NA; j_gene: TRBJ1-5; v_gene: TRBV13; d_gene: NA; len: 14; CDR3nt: TGTGCCAGCAGCTTAGAGGGGTCTAATCAGCCCCAGCATTTT; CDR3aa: CASSLEGSNQPQHF
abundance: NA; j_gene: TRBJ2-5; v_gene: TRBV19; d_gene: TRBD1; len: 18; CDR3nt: TGTGCCAGTAGCCGAAGCTCACGAACAGGGGGCTTTCGAGAGACCCAGTACTTC; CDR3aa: CASSRSSRTGGFRETQYF
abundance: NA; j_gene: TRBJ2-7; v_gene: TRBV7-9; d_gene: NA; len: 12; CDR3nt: TGTGCCAGCAGCCGTCTAGCTTACGAGCAGTACTTC; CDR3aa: CASSRLAYEQYF
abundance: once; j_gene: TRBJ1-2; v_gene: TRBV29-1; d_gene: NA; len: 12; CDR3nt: TGCAGCGTTGAGGACAGACTCTATGGCTACACCTTC; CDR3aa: CSVEDRLYGYTF
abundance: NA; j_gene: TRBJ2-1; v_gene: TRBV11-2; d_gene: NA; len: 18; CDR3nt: TGTGCCAGTCTCAGCGACCCCAGGGGGGGAGGGTGGTACAATGAGCAGTTCTTC; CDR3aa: CASLSDPRGGGWYNEQFF
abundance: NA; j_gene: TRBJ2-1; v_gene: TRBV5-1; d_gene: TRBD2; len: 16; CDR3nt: TGCGCCAGCAAGCTAGCGGGAGGAGAGTCCCACAATGAGCAGTTCTTC; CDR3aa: CASKLAGGESHNEQFF
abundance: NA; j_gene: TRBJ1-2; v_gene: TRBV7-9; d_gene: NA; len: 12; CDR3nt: TGTGCCAGCAGCTTTGTCCAGGGAGCATACACCTTC; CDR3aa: CASSFVQGAYTF
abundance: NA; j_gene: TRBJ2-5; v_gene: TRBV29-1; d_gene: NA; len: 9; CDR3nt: TGCAGCGTTGGGGAGACCCAGTACTTC; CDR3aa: CSVGETQYF
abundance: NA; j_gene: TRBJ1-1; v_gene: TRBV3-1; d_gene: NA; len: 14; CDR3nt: TGTGCCAGCAGCGCAAGTGGTGCCGCAGGTGGGGCTTTCTTT; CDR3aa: CASSASGAAGGAFF
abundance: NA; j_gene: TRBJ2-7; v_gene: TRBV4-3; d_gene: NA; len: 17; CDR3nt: TGCGCCAGCAGCCAAGACATTTCGTTCGAGAGGACCCACGAGCAGTACTTC; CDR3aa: CASSQDISFERTHEQYF
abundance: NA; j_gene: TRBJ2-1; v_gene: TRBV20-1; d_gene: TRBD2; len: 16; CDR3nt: TGCAGTGCCCAAAGTCTGTCTAGCGGTCTCCGGAATGAGCAGTTCTTC; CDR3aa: CSAQSLSSGLRNEQFF
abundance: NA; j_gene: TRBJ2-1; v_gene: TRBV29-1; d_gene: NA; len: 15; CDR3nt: TGCAGCGTTGTATCTGGGCGGACGCAGGAGGGTGAGCAGTTCTTC; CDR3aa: CSVVSGRTQEGEQFF
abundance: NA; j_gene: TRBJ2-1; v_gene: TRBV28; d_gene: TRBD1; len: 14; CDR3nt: TGTGCCAGCACCGACACAGGGGGCTACAATGAGCAGTTCTTC; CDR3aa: CASTDTGGYNEQFF
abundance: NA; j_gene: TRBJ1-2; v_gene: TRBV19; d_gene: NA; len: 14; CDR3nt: TGTGCCAGTACCCCAACCCGGATTAACTATGGCTACACCTTC; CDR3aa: CASTPTRINYGYTF
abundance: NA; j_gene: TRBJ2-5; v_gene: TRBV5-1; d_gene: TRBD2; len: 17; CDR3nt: TGCGCCAGCAGCTTGGGACTAGCGGGACACCCTACGGAGACCCAGTACTTC; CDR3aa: CASSLGLAGHPTETQYF
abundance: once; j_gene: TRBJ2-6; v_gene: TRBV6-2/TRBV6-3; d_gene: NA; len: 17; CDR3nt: TGTGCCAGCAGTTCCCGGGAGAGAGACTCTGGGGCCAACGTCCTGACTTTC; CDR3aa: CASSSRERDSGANVLTF
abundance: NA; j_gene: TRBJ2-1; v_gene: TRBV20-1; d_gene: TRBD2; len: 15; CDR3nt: TGCAGTGCTAGCGGCGAGGGACTAGCATACAATGAGCAGTTCTTC; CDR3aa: CSASGEGLAYNEQFF
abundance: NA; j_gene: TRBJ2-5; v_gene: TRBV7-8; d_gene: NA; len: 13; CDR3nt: TGTGCCAGCAGCAGCGAGGGTTTTGGGACCCAGTACTTC; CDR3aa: CASSSEGFGTQYF
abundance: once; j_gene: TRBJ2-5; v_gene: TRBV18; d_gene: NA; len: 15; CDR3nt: TGTGCCAGCTCACCAGGGGCTTTGTACCAAGAGACCCAGTACTTC; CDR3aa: CASSPGALYQETQYF
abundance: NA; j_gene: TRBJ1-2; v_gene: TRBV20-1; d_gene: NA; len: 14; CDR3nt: TGCAGTGCTAGTCCCCGAGAAGAACCCTATGGCTACACCTTC; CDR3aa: CSASPREEPYGYTF